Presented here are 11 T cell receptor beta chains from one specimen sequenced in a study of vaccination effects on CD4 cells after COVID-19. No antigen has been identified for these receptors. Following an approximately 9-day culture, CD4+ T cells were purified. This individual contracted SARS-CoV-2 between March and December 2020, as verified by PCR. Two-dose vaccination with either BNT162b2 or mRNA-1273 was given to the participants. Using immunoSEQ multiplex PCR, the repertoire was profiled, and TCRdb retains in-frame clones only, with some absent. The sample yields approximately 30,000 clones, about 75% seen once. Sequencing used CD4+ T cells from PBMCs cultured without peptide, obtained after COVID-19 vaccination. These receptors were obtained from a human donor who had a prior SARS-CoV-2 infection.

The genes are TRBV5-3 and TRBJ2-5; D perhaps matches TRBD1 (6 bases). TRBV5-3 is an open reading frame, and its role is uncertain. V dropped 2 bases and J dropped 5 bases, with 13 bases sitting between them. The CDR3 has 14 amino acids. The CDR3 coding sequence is TGTGCCAGAAGCTTCAGGGGAAGGGTTGAGACCCAGTACTTC. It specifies CARSFRGRVETQYF.

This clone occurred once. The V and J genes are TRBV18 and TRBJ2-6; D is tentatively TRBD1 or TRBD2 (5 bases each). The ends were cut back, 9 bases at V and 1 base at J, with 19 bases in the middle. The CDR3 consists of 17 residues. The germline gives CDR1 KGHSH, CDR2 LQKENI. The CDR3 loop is CASTRDRYLSGANVLTF. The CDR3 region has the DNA TGTGCCAGTACTAGGGACCGATACCTTTCTGGGGCCAACGTCCTGACTTTC.

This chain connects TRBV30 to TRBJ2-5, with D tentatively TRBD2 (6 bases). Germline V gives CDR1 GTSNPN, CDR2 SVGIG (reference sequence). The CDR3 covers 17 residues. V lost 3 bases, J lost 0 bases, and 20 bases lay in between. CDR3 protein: CAWSAGALAAYQETQYF. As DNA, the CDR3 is TGTGCCTGGAGCGCCGGGGCTTTAGCGGCGTACCAAGAGACCCAGTACTTC.

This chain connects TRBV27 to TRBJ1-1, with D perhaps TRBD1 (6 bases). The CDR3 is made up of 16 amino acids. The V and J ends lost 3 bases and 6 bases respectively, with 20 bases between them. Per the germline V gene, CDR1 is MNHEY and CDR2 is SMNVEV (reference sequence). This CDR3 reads CASSFSIQGGYAEAFF. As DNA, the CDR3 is TGTGCCAGCAGTTTCTCAATACAGGGTGGTTATGCTGAAGCTTTCTTT.

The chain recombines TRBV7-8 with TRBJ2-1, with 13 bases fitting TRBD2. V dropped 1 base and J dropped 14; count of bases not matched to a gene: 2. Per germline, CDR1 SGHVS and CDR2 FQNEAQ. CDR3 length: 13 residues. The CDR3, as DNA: TGTGCCAGCAGCTTAGGACTAGCGGGAGGTGAGTTCTTC. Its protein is CASSLGLAGGEFF.

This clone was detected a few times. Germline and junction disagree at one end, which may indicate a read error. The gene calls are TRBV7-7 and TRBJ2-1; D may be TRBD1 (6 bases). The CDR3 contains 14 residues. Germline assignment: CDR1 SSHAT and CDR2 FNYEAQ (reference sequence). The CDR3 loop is CASSSRPDSNEQFF. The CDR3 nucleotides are TGTGCTAGCAGCTCCAGGCCGGACAGCAATGAGCAGTTCTTC.

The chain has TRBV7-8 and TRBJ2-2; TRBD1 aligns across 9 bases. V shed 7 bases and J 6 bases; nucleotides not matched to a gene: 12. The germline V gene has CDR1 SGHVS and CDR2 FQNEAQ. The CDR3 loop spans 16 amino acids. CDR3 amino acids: CASKNTGGYPPGELFF. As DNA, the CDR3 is TGTGCCAGCAAAAATACAGGGGGCTACCCCCCCGGGGAGCTGTTTTTT. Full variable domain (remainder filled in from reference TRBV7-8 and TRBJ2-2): GAGVSQSPRYKVAKRGQDVALRCDPISGHVSLFWYQQALGQGPEFLTYFQNEAQLDKSGLPSDRFFAERPEGSVSTLKIQRTQQEDSAVYLCASKNTGGYPPGELFFGEGSRLTVL.

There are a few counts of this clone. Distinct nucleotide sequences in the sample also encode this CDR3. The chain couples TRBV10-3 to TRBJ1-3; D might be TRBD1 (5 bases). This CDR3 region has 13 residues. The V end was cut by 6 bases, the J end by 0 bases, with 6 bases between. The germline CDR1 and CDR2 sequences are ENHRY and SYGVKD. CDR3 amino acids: CAIRDSSGNTIYF. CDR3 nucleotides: TGTGCCATCAGAGACAGCTCTGGAAACACCATATATTTT.

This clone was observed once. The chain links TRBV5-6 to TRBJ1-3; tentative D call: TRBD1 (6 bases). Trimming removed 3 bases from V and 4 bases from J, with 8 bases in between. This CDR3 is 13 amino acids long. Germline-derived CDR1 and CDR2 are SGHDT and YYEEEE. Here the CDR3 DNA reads TGTGCCAGCAGCTCCAGGGGAGGAAACACCATATATTTT. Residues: CASSSRGGNTIYF.

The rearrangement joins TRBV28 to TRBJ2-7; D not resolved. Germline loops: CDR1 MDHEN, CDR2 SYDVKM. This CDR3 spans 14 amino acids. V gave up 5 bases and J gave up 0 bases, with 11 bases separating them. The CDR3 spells CASSIPQSSYEQYF. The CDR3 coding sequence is TGTGCCAGCAGTATCCCACAGAGCTCCTACGAGCAGTACTTC. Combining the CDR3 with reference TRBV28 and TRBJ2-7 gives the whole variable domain DVKVTQSSRYLVKRTGEKVFLECVQDMDHENMFWYRQDPGLGLRLIYFSYDVKMKEKGDIPEGYSVSREKKERFSLILESASTNQTSMYLCASSIPQSSYEQYFGPGTRLTVT.

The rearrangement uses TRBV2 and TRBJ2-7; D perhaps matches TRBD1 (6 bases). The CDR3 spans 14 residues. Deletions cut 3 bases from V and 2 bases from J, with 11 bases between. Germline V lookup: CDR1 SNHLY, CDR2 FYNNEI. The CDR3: CASSEQGIAYEQYF. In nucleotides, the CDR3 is TGTGCCAGCAGTGAGCAGGGGATCGCCTACGAGCAGTACTTC.